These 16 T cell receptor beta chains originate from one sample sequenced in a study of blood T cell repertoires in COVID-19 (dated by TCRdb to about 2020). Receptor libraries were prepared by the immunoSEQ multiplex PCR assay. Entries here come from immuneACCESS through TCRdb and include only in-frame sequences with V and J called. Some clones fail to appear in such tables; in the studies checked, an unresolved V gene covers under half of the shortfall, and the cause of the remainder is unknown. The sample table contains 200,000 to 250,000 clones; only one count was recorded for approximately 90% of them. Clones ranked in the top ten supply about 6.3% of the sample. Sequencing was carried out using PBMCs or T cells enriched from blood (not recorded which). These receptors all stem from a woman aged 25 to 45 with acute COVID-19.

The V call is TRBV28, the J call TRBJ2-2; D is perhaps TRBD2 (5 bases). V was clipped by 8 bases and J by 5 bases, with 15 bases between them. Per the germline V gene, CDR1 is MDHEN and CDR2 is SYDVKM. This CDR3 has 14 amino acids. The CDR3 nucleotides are TGTGCCAGCCGGGGTGGGGTTTGGACCGGGGAGCTGTTTTTT. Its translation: CASRGGVWTGELFF.

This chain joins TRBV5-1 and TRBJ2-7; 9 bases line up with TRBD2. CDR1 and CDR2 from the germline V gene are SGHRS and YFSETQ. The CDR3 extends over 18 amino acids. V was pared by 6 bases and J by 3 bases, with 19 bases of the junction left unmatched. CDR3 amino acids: CASTDAGGTDKPGYEQYF. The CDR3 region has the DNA TGCGCCAGCACAGATGCGGGGGGGACAGACAAGCCGGGCTACGAGCAGTACTTC.

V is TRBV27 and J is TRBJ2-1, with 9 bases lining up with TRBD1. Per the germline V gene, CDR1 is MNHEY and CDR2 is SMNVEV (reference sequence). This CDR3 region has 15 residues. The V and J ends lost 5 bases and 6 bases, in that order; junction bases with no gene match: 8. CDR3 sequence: CASSENRGRSNEQFF. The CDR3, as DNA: TGTGCCAGCAGTGAAAACAGGGGGCGATCCAATGAGCAGTTCTTC.

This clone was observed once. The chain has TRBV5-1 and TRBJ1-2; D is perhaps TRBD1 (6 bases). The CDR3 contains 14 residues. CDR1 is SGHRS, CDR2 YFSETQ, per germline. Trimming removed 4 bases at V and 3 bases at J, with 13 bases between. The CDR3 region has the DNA TGCGCCAGCAGCGGATCGACAGGCGACTATGGCTACACCTTC. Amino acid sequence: CASSGSTGDYGYTF. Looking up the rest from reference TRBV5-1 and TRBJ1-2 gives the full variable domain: KAGVTQTPRYLIKTRGQQVTLSCSPISGHRSVSWYQQTPGQGLQFLFEYFSETQRNKGNFPGRFSGRQFSNSRSEMNVSTLELGDSALYLCASSGSTGDYGYTFGSGTRLTVV.

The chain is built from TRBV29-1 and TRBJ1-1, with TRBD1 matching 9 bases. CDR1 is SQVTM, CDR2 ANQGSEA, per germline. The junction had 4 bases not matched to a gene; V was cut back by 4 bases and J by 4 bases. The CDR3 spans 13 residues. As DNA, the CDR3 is TGCAGCGTTGCCGGGACAGGGTCCACTGAAGCTTTCTTT. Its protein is CSVAGTGSTEAFF.

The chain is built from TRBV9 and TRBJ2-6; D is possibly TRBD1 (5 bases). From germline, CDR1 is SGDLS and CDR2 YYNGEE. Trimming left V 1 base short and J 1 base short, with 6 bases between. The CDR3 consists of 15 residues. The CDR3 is CASSVQGSGANVLTF. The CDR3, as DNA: TGTGCCAGCAGCGTACAGGGATCTGGGGCCAACGTCCTGACTTTC.

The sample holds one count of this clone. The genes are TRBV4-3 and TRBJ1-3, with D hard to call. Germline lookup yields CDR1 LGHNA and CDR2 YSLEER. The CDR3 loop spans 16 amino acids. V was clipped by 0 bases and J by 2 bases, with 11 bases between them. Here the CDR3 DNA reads TGCGCCAGCAGCCAAGATCTTGATTCGGCTGGAAACACCATATATTTT. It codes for CASSQDLDSAGNTIYF.

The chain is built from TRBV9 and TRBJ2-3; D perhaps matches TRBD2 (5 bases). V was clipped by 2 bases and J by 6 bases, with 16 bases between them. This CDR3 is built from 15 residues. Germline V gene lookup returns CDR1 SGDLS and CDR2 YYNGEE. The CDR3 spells CASSVIASFTDTQYF. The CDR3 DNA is TGTGCCAGCAGCGTCATCGCTAGCTTCACGGATACGCAGTATTTT.

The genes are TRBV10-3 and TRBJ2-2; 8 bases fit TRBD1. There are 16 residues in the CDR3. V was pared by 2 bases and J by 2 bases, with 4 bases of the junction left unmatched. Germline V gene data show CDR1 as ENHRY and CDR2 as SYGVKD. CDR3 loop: CAISEPTGGNTGELFF. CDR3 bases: TGTGCCATCAGTGAGCCTACAGGGGGTAACACCGGGGAGCTGTTTTTT.

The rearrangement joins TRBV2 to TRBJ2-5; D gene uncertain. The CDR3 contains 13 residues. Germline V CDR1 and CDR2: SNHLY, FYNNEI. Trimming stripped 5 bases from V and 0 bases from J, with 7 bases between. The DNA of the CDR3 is TGTGCCAGCAGTTCTAGGTACCAAGAGACCCAGTACTTC. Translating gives CASSSRYQETQYF.

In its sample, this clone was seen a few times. CDR3 nucleotides: TGTGCCAGCAGTTGGTTAGCGGGAGCCCCCGGGGAGCTGTTTTTT. Its translation: CASSWLAGAPGELFF. This chain links TRBV28 with TRBJ2-2, with TRBD2 identical over 9 bases. This CDR3 is built from 15 residues. V dropped 4 bases and J dropped 6; count of bases not matched to a gene: 6. Germline V gene sequence: CDR1 MDHEN, CDR2 SYDVKM.

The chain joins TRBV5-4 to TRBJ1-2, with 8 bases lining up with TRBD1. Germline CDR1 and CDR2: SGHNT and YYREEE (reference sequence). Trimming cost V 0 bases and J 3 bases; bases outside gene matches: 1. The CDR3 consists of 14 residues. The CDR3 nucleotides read TGTGCCAGCAGCTTGGCGGACAGGGACTATGGCTACACCTTC. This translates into CASSLADRDYGYTF.

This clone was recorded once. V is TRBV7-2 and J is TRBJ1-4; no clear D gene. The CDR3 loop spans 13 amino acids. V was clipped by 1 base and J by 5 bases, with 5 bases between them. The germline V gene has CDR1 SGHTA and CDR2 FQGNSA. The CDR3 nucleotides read TGTGCCAGCAGCTTAGGAGTCAATGAAAAACTGTTTTTT. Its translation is CASSLGVNEKLFF. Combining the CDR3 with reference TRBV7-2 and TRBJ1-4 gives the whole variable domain GAGVSQSPSNKVTEKGKDVELRCDPISGHTALYWYRQSLGQGLEFLIYFQGNSAPDKSGLPSDRFSAERTGGSVSTLTIQRTQQEDSAVYLCASSLGVNEKLFFGSGTQLSVL.

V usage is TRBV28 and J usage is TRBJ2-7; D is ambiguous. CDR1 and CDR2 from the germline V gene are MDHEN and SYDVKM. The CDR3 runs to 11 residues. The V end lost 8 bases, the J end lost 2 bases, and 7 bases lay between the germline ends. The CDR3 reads CASARPYEQYF. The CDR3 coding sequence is TGTGCCAGCGCTAGGCCCTACGAGCAGTACTTC.

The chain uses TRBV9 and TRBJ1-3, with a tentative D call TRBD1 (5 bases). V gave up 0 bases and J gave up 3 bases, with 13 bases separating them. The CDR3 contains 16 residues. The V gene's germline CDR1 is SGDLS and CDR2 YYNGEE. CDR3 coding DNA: TGTGCCAGCAGCGTAGACCTGAACAGGTTTGGAAACACCATATATTTT. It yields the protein CASSVDLNRFGNTIYF. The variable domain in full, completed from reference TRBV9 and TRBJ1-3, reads DSGVTQTPKHLITATGQRVTLRCSPRSGDLSVYWYQQSLDQGLQFLIQYYNGEERAKGNILERFSAQQFPDLHSELNLSSLELGDSALYFCASSVDLNRFGNTIYFGEGSWLTVV.

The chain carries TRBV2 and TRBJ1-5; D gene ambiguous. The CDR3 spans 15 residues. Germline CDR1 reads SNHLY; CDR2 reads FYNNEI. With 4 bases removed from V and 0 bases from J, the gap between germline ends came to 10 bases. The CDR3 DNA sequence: TGTGCCAGCAGTGGGCCCGGGGATAGCAATCAGCCCCAGCATTTT. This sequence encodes CASSGPGDSNQPQHF.